This record covers a single T cell receptor beta chain. Antigen specificity is unknown. This table comes from immunoSEQ multiplex PCR, and its TCRdb copy is limited to in-frame clones, with some not included. The table includes about 130,000 clones, about 93% detected once. The sample comes from a study of graft-versus-host responses after intestinal transplantation. Turning to the study itself: Recipients had transplants, and these were multivisceral, liver-intestinal, or isolated intestinal.

CDR1 is LNHDA, CDR2 SQIVND, per germline (reference sequence). The CDR3 runs 14 residues. V lost 6 bases, J lost 1 base, and 9 bases lay in between. Study findings and constraints: Allografts of patients with graft-donor T cell macrochimerism showed high graft-versus-host to host-versus-graft clone ratios. Among circulating GvH clones, peak levels were associated with early post-transplant declines in HvG clones. In recipient marrow, GvH clones were found, and some appeared first in ileum or blood.

This TCR came from a human donor who received an intestinal transplant. V and J are TRBV19 and TRBJ2-2; D call uncertain. Sequences were derived from unstimulated CD4+ T cells sorted from spleen or lymph node cells, sampled before intestinal transplant. The CDR3 nucleotides read TGTGCCAGTAGCCAGACCATGAACACCGGGGAGCTGTTTTTT. It encodes CASSQTMNTGELFF.